One and the same sample provided the 23 T cell receptor beta chains below, sequenced in a study of OX40 agonist ivuxolimab in advanced cancers. Assay used: immunoSEQ multiplex PCR; TCRdb lists only in-frame clones, some missing. In the table there are 75,000 to 90,000 clones, approximately 85% of which are singletons. Specimen: CD4+ or CD8+ T cells sorted from blood, collected in a trial of the OX40 agonist ivuxolimab. All receptors derive from an adult with an advanced solid tumor such as melanoma, head and neck, liver or kidney cancer.

V is TRBV12-5 and J is TRBJ2-7; 8 bases map to TRBD2. J gave up 2 bases and V 1 base, and 4 bases lay outside the gene matches. Germline V gene lookup returns CDR1 LGHNT and CDR2 FRNRAP. The CDR3 is 15 residues long. DNA of the CDR3: TGTGCTAGTGGTTTGGGCGGGGGGACAACCTACGAGCAGTACTTC. Its translation is CASGLGGGTTYEQYF.

The V call is TRBV28, the J call TRBJ2-7; 8 bases map to TRBD1. Germline V CDR1 and CDR2: MDHEN, SYDVKM. The CDR3 covers 14 residues. The ends lost 4 bases at V and 7 bases at J; junction bases unmatched: 9. CDR3 sequence (DNA): TGTGCCAGCAGTTCGGGGACAGGTATGTGGGAGCAGTACTTC. Protein sequence: CASSSGTGMWEQYF.

CDR3 sequence reads: CASSLEGAGNADTQYF. Here the CDR3 DNA reads TGCGCCAGCAGCTTGGAGGGGGCCGGCAATGCTGATACGCAGTATTTT. This chain uses TRBV5-1 with TRBJ2-3; the match to TRBD1 covers 7 bases. Germline V gene lookup returns CDR1 SGHRS and CDR2 YFSETQ. V gave up 0 bases and J gave up 6 bases; unmatched junction bases: 10. This CDR3 is built from 16 residues.

V usage is TRBV5-1 and J usage is TRBJ2-2; no reliable D call. The V end was cut by 2 bases, the J end by 0 bases, with 14 bases between. The CDR3 covers 17 residues. Germline V CDR1 and CDR2: SGHRS, YFSETQ. The chain's CDR3 is CASSFGWTNPNTGELFF. The CDR3 DNA is TGCGCCAGCAGCTTCGGATGGACCAACCCGAACACCGGGGAGCTGTTTTTT.

The V call is TRBV6-1, the J call TRBJ2-5; tentatively, D is TRBD2 (6 bases). Trimming took 3 bases from V and 5 from J, leaving 13 bases between them. The length of the CDR3 is 14 residues. Germline CDR1 MNHNS, CDR2 SASEGT. Here the CDR3 reads CASSESGTAETQYF. DNA of the CDR3: TGTGCCAGCAGTGAGTCCGGGACTGCCGAGACCCAGTACTTC.

Remarks on this clone: The sample has other DNA sequences that encode this CDR3 too. The chain carries TRBV18 and TRBJ1-5, with D unclear. Germline loops: CDR1 KGHSH, CDR2 LQKENI. The length of the CDR3 is 13 residues. Deletions cut 3 bases from V and 5 bases from J, with 8 bases between. The chain's CDR3 is CASSPGGDQPQHF. CDR3 nucleotide sequence: TGTGCCAGCTCACCGGGCGGGGATCAGCCCCAGCATTTT.

This clone has just one count. The chain links TRBV2 to TRBJ1-4; D unresolved. The CDR3 is 13 amino acids. The germline V and J ends were trimmed by 11 bases and 0 bases, with 10 bases remaining between them. Germline-derived CDR1 and CDR2 are SNHLY and FYNNEI. CDR3: CACRAATNEKLFF. The CDR3 DNA follows: TGTGCCTGTAGGGCTGCAACTAATGAAAAACTGTTTTTT.

The rearrangement joins TRBV29-1 to TRBJ2-7; the D gene is possibly TRBD2 (5 bases). The CDR3 sequence is 12 residues long. V was cut by 4 bases and J by 5 bases, with 12 bases left in between. The germline V gene has CDR1 SQVTM and CDR2 ANQGSEA. CDR3 nucleotide sequence: TGCAGCGTTGCGAGGTCCGGGAACGAGCAGTACTTC. Its protein product is CSVARSGNEQYF.

This CDR3 is CASSFPGSPQGGYTF. DNA of the CDR3: TGTGCCAGCAGTTTCCCTGGAAGCCCTCAGGGTGGCTACACCTTC. The chain joins TRBV28 to TRBJ1-2, with D possibly TRBD1 on 5 matching bases. Trimming took 3 bases from V and 7 from J, leaving 18 bases between them. This CDR3 is built from 15 residues. Germline V gives CDR1 MDHEN, CDR2 SYDVKM.

The CDR3 here is CASSATGVYSLAKNIQYF. CDR3 nucleotides: TGTGCCAGCAGCGCCACAGGGGTTTACTCTTTAGCCAAAAACATTCAGTACTTC. The rearrangement links TRBV9 to TRBJ2-4; 7 bases are a match to TRBD1. Germline assignment: CDR1 SGDLS and CDR2 YYNGEE. The J segment lost 0 bases and the V segment lost 3 bases, leaving 12 bases of the junction unmatched. This CDR3 comprises 18 residues.

CDR3 sequence reads: CSVEDSTPRQFF. CDR3 nucleotides: TGCAGCGTTGAAGATTCGACCCCGCGGCAGTTCTTC. The chain has TRBV29-1 and TRBJ2-1, with D uncertain. Trimming took off 0 bases at V and 12 bases at J, with 12 bases between the two ends. The CDR3 is 12 amino acids. The germline V gene encodes CDR1 SQVTM and CDR2 ANQGSEA.

The genes are TRBV10-3 and TRBJ2-7; 10 bases map to TRBD1. This CDR3 spans 14 amino acids. Per the germline V gene, CDR1 is ENHRY and CDR2 is SYGVKD. Losses at the gene ends were 8 bases for V and 2 bases for J; bases not matched to a gene: 6. The CDR3 region is CAIDPGQGPYEQYF. The CDR3 DNA reads as TGTGCCATCGACCCGGGACAGGGGCCCTACGAGCAGTACTTC.

The V gene is TRBV28, the J gene TRBJ1-3, with D possibly matching TRBD1 (6 bases). V lost 3 bases, J lost 0 bases, and 12 bases lay in between. Germline-derived CDR1 and CDR2 are MDHEN and SYDVKM. This CDR3 comprises 16 residues. This CDR3 reads CASSLGGTLSGNTIYF. The CDR3 DNA reads TGTGCCAGCAGTTTGGGAGGGACACTCTCTGGAAACACCATATATTTT.

For the CDR3, the DNA is TGTGCCATCAGAAGGGACAACCCCTATAATTCACCCCTCCACTTT. This codes for CAIRRDNPYNSPLHF. The rearrangement joins TRBV10-3 to TRBJ1-6; perhaps TRBD1 as D (6 bases). The CDR3 sequence is 15 residues long. Trimming shortened V by 6 bases and J by 2 bases, and 11 bases separated the two germline ends. Germline CDR1 is ENHRY and CDR2 is SYGVKD.

This clone was observed many times. This CDR3 is also generated by other DNA sequences in the sample. This chain joins TRBV2 and TRBJ1-1; TRBD1 matches 7 bases. Trimming cost V 6 bases and J 4 bases; bases outside gene matches: 5. CDR3 size: 13 residues. Germline V gene sequence: CDR1 SNHLY, CDR2 FYNNEI. CDR3 sequence reads: CASSGQGGTEAFF. The CDR3 DNA follows: TGTGCCAGCAGCGGGCAGGGGGGCACTGAAGCTTTCTTT.

The chain is built from TRBV29-1 and TRBJ2-7, with D hard to call. The CDR3 length is 12 residues. Trimming left V 6 bases short and J 6 bases short, with 15 bases between. CDR1 is SQVTM and CDR2 is ANQGSEA in the germline V gene. CDR3 sequence (DNA): TGCAGCGTCGTTCCCCATCAAGGCGAGCAGTACTTC. Protein product: CSVVPHQGEQYF.

This clone was seen more than once but under ten times. This chain joins TRBV19 and TRBJ2-5, with TRBD2 identical over 10 bases. Germline-derived CDR1 and CDR2 are LNHDA and SQIVND (reference sequence). Germline trimming cut 7 bases from V and 4 bases from J; bases unmatched to any gene: 9. The CDR3 loop spans 15 amino acids. For the CDR3, the DNA is TGTGCCAGTACTTTAGCGGGGGGCCAGGGAGAGACCCAGTACTTC. Its translation: CASTLAGGQGETQYF.

J is TRBJ2-7 and V is TRBV18; D unresolved. CDR1 is KGHSH and CDR2 is LQKENI in the germline V gene. The CDR3 runs to 14 residues. Trimming took off 2 bases at V and 6 bases at J, with 14 bases between the two ends. The CDR3 sequence: CASSPTPAGSEQYF. CDR3 sequence (DNA): TGTGCCAGCTCACCAACGCCCGCCGGGTCCGAGCAGTACTTC. The full variable domain, in which reference TRBV18 and TRBJ2-7 provide the parts outside the CDR3, is NAGVMQNPRHLVRRRGQEARLRCSPMKGHSHVYWYRQLPEEGLKFMVYLQKENIIDESGMPKERFSAEFPKEGPSILRIQQVVRGDSAAYFCASSPTPAGSEQYFGPGTRLTVT.

The V call is TRBV5-1, the J call TRBJ2-5; D gene uncertain. The CDR3 runs to 13 residues. Trimming took 4 bases from V and 2 from J, leaving 9 bases between them. Germline CDR1 SGHRS, CDR2 YFSETQ. The CDR3 sequence is CASSPRRQETQYF. The CDR3 coding sequence is TGCGCCAGCAGCCCGCGACGGCAAGAGACCCAGTACTTC.

This chain joins TRBV7-6 and TRBJ2-7; 10 bases map to TRBD2. CDR3 length: 17 amino acids. Per the germline V gene, CDR1 is SGHVS and CDR2 is FNYEAQ. The J segment lost 0 bases and the V segment lost 4 bases, leaving 9 bases of the junction unmatched. Here the CDR3 DNA reads TGTGCCAGCAGCTCCCCCCGGGCTAGCGGGAGCTCCTACGAGCAGTACTTC. Translated: CASSSPRASGSSYEQYF.

The chain carries TRBV5-6 and TRBJ1-1; the D gene is possibly TRBD1 (6 bases). The CDR3 consists of 13 residues. Trimming took 2 bases from V and 4 from J, leaving 9 bases between them. Per the germline V gene, CDR1 is SGHDT and CDR2 is YYEEEE. CDR3 in amino acids: CASSFRGITEAFF. Written as DNA, the CDR3 is TGTGCCAGCAGCTTCAGGGGAATCACTGAAGCTTTCTTT.

The chain has TRBV7-3 and TRBJ1-1; possible D gene TRBD1, 5 bases. V was trimmed by 4 bases and J by 0 bases, leaving 12 bases between them. CDR3 length equals 15 residues. Germline values: CDR1 SGHTA, CDR2 FQGTGA. The chain's CDR3 is CASSSPGPMNTEAFF. The DNA for the CDR3 is TGTGCCAGCAGCTCCCCGGGACCCATGAACACTGAAGCTTTCTTT. The full variable domain, rest sourced from reference TRBV7-3 and TRBJ1-1, is GAGVSQTPSNKVTEKGKYVELRCDPISGHTALYWYRQSLGQGPEFLIYFQGTGAADDSGLPNDRFFAVRPEGSVSTLKIQRTERGDSAVYLCASSSPGPMNTEAFFGQGTRLTVV.

This chain links TRBV18 with TRBJ1-1, with TRBD1 as a possible D gene (6 bases). The V gene's germline CDR1 is KGHSH and CDR2 LQKENI. The length of the CDR3 is 15 residues. Trimming pared 1 base from V and 5 bases from J, leaving 14 bases between. CDR3 in amino acids: CASSPLDLRGTEAFF. CDR3 bases: TGTGCCAGCTCACCACTTGATTTGAGGGGGACTGAAGCTTTCTTT.